The present T cell receptor beta chain was sequenced within a study of long-term antiretroviral therapy in people with HIV. Comments on this clone: Its antigen is unknown.

Trimming took 5 bases from V and 11 from J, leaving 22 bases between them. The germline V gene encodes CDR1 SEHNR and CDR2 FQNEAQ (reference sequence). The length of the CDR3 is 15 residues. Version v3.0 of the immunoSEQ assay was performed at survey level. Produced via immunoSEQ multiplex PCR; TCRdb's table is partial and in-frame only. Among tens of thousands of clones, about 95% were seen once, and the ten largest hold roughly 2.3%. Study outcomes and limitations: CDR3 lengths in HIV samples spanned a narrower range than controls. Clonal expansions arising prior to ART prevailed in the repertoire at every time point.

The material was unsorted PBMCs, obtained 9 to 9.5 years after starting antiretroviral therapy. The receptor's source is a man aged 30 to 45 with HIV. This chain joins TRBV7-9 and TRBJ1-5, with D perhaps matching TRBD1 (5 bases). The CDR3 sequence: CASSNNGGGSRTQHF. The DNA for the CDR3 is TGTGCCAGCAGCAATAACGGGGGGGGATCGCGGACCCAGCATTTT.